This T cell receptor (beta chain) was recorded in a study of shared clonotypes between healthy human individuals. The V and J ends lost 4 bases and 0 bases respectively, with 14 bases between them. This CDR3 spans 16 amino acids. The germline V gene encodes CDR1 SGHRS and CDR2 YFSETQ. The repertoire was sequenced with immunoSEQ multiplex PCR; TCRdb's copy has only in-frame clones and lacks some. There are about 480,000 clones in the sample; over 75% occur only once, and 9.5% to 15% lies in the top ten. Only Caucasian adults living in Nashville, Tennessee made up the donor group. In its sample, this clone was seen a few times.

The clonotype originates from a middle-aged woman in good health. Some clones in this sample may be carry-over from other donors' samples. Specimen: PBMCs. This sequence joins TRBV5-1 and TRBJ1-3, with D maybe TRBD1 (5 bases). CDR3 in amino acids: CASSLQGGNSGNTIYF. The CDR3 DNA reads TGCGCCAGCAGCCTCCAGGGCGGGAACTCTGGAAACACCATATATTTT.